This T cell receptor beta chain was retrieved from a study of CD8+CD57+ T cells in acquired aplastic anemia (dated by TCRdb to between 2017 and 2018). General notes on the study: DNA extracted from sorted CD4+ and CD8+ cells had a mean of approximately 3.4 ug, with a range of about 0.19 to 27.4 ug. An average of roughly 10 million reads for CD4+ cells and 11.0 million reads for CD8+ cells was obtained from healthy donor samples. Beyond this particular receptor, the publication reports: No significant difference in CD8+ Simpson's diversity was found between patients and healthy controls (P=0.060). Roughly 30 CD8+ CDR3 sequences were shared between patients and controls but appeared highly expressed in patients and within their immunodominant clones.

On this clonotype itself: Its antigen is currently not known. The record has no base qualities; no much larger clone is one base away.

Genomic DNA served as template for TCR beta VDJ combination and CDR3 sequence profiling. An Illumina HiSeq 2000 was used for TCR repertoire sequencing. In the paper's pipeline: TRBV/TRBJ rearrangement plots, CDR3 size and DJ length profiles, and Simpson's diversity index were used to evaluate the repertoires. The most abundant DNA sequence in the deep sequencing data was defined as the immunodominant clone. CDR3 amino acid sequences were checked for sharing across subjects and were also compared against the VDJdb database and published repertoires. The raw public data were reprocessed by TCRdb itself: fastp quality trimming at Q25, MiXCR clonotype calling, in-frame beta chains only. Under each unique CDR3 protein, matching rows form one entry showing the most common genes and DNA. Clone size and V and J calls follow TCRdb, not the original study. The sample includes some 130,000 distinct CDR3 sequences, with less than 45% observed a single time. Of the sample, less than 8.5% is held by the ten largest clones.

From V the trimming removes 5 bases and from J it removes 4 bases, while the gene matches leave 11 bases of the junction unaccounted for. Spanning cysteine to phenylalanine, the CDR3 consists of 15 amino acids. Only the CDR3 region is kept as DNA, spanning 45 bases read in frame from base 1. As encoded in the germline V gene (reference sequence), CDR1 is DFQATT while CDR2 is SNEGSKA. In the study, sorted CD4+ and CD8+ blood T cells from patients with severe aplastic anemia and from healthy subjects underwent deep sequencing of TCR repertoires. Ficoll-Paque density gradient centrifugation was used to isolate peripheral blood mononuclear cells. Before DNA was extracted, CD4+ and CD8+ T cells were sorted using either FACS or magnetic beads.

The clonotype comes from a human donor in good health, serving as a control. The sample consisted of sorted CD4+, CD8+, or CD8+CD57+ T cells (not recorded which) from PBMCs. The chain couples TRBV20-1 to TRBJ1-2, with TRBD1 identical over 9 junction bases. Here is the DNA: TGCAGTGCTGACCCTGGACAGGGGATCTTCTATGGCTACACCTTC. Translated, this gives CSADPGQGIFYGYTF.